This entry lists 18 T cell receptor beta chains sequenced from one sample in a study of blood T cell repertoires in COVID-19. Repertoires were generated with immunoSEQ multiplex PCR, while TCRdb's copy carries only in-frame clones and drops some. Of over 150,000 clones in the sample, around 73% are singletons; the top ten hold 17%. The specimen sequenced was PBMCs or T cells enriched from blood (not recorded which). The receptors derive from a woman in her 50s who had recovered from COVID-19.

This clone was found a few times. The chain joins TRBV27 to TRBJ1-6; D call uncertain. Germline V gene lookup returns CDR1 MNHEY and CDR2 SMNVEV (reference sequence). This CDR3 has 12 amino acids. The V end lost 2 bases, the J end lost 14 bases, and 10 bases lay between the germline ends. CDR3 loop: CASSLIGLALHF. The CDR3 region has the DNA TGTGCCAGCAGTTTAATCGGACTCGCCCTCCACTTT.

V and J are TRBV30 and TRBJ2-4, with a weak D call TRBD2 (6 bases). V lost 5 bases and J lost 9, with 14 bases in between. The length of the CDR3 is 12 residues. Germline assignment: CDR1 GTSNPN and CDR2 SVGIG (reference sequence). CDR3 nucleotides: TGTGCCTGGGAGGTGGGGGGAAGCATTCAGTACTTC. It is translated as CAWEVGGSIQYF.

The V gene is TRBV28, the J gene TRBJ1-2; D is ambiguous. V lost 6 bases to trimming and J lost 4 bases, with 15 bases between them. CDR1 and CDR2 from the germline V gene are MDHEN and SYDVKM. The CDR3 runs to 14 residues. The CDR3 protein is CASRFQPNVYGYTF. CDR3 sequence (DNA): TGTGCCAGCAGGTTCCAACCTAATGTCTATGGCTACACCTTC.

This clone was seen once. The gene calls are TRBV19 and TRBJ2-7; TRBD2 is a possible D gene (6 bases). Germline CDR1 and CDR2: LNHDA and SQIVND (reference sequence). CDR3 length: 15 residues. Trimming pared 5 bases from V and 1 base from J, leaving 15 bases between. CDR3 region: CASSRRGESSYEQYF. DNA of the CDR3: TGTGCCAGTAGTCGGCGCGGGGAGTCGTCCTACGAGCAGTACTTC.

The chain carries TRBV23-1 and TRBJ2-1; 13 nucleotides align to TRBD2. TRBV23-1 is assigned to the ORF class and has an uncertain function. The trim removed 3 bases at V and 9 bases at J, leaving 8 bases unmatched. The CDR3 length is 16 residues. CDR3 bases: TGCGCCAGCAGTCACCGGACTAGCGGGAGAGGGGGTGAGCAGTTCTTC. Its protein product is CASSHRTSGRGGEQFF.

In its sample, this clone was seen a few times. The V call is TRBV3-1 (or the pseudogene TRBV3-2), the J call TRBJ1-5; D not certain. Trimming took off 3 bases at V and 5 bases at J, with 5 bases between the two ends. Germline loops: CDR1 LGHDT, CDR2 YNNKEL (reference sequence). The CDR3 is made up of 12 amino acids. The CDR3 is CASSQRDQPQHF. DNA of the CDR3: TGTGCCAGCAGCCAGAGAGATCAGCCCCAGCATTTT.

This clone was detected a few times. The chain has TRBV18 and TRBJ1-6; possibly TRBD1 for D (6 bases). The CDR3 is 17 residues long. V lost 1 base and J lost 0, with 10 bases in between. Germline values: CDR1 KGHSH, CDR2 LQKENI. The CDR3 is CASSPQQGSSYNSPLHF. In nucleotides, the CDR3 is TGTGCCAGCTCACCACAACAGGGCAGCTCCTATAATTCACCCCTCCACTTT. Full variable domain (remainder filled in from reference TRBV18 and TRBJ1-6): NAGVMQNPRHLVRRRGQEARLRCSPMKGHSHVYWYRQLPEEGLKFMVYLQKENIIDESGMPKERFSAEFPKEGPSILRIQQVVRGDSAAYFCASSPQQGSSYNSPLHFGNGTRLTVT.

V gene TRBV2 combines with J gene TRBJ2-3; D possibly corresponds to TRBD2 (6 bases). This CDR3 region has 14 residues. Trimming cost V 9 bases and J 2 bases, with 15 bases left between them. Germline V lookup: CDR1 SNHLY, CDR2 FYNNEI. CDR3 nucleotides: TGTGCCAGTACCCGGGACTTGTACACAGATACGCAGTATTTT. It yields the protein CASTRDLYTDTQYF.

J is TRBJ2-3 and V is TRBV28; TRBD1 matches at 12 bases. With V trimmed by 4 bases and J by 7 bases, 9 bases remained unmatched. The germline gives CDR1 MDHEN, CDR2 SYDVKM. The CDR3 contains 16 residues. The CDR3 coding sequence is TGTGCCAGCAGTTCGCCGGGACAGGGGGCTCCCCATACGCAGTATTTT. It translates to CASSSPGQGAPHTQYF. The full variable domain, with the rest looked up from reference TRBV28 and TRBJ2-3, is DVKVTQSSRYLVKRTGEKVFLECVQDMDHENMFWYRQDPGLGLRLIYFSYDVKMKEKGDIPEGYSVSREKKERFSLILESASTNQTSMYLCASSSPGQGAPHTQYFGPGTRLTVL.

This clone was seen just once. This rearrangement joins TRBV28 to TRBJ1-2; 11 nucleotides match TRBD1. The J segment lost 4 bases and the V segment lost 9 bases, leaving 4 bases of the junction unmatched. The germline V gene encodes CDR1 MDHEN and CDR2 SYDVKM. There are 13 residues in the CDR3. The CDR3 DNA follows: TGTGCCAGTGGACAGGGGGCGGCCTATGGCTACACCTTC. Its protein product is CASGQGAAYGYTF.

Written as DNA, the CDR3 is TGTGCCAGCAGACGAATGGGGGGGCTCAGGAATTCACCCCTCCACTTT. Translating gives CASRRMGGLRNSPLHF. The chain is built from TRBV5-4 and TRBJ1-6, with TRBD1 as a possible D gene (6 bases). The germline CDR1 and CDR2 sequences are SGHNT and YYREEE (reference sequence). The CDR3 totals 16 residues. The V end was cut by 5 bases, the J end by 7 bases, with 19 bases between. Full variable domain (remainder filled in from reference TRBV5-4 and TRBJ1-6): ETGVTQSPTHLIKTRGQQVTLRCSSQSGHNTVSWYQQALGQGPQFIFQYYREEENGRGNFPPRFSGLQFPNYSSELNVNALELDDSALYLCASRRMGGLRNSPLHFGNGTRLTVT.

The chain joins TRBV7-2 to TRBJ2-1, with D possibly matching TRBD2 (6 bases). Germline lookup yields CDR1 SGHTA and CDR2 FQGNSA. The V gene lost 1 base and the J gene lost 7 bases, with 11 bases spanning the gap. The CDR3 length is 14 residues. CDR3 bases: TGTGCCAGCAGCTTAGGTCGGGAGTGGAATGAGCAGTTCTTC. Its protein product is CASSLGREWNEQFF.

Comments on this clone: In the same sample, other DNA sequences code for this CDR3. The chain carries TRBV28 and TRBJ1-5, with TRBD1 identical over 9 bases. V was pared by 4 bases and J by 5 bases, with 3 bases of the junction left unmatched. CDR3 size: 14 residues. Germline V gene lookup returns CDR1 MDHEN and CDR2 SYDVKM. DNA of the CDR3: TGTGCCAGCAGTTCAGGACAGGGGCATCAGCCCCAGCATTTT. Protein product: CASSSGQGHQPQHF.

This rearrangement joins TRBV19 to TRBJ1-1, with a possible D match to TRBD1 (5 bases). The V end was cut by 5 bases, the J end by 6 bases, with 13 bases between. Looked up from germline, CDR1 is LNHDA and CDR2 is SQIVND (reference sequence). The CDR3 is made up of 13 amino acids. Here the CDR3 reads CASSATRTPEAFF. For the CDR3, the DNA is TGTGCCAGTAGTGCGACCCGGACACCTGAAGCTTTCTTT.

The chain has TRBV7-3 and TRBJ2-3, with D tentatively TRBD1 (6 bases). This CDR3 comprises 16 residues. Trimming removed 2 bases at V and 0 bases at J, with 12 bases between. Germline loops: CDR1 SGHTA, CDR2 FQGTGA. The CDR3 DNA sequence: TGTGCCAGCAGCTTAGATCGGGACACTAGCACAGATACGCAGTATTTT. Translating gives CASSLDRDTSTDTQYF.

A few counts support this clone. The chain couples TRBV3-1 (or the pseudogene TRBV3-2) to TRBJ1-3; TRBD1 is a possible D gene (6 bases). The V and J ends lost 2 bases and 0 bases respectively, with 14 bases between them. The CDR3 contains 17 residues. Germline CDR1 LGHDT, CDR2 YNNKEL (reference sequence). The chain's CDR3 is CASSQRGQWGSGNTIYF. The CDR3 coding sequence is TGTGCCAGCAGCCAAAGAGGACAGTGGGGCTCTGGAAACACCATATATTTT.

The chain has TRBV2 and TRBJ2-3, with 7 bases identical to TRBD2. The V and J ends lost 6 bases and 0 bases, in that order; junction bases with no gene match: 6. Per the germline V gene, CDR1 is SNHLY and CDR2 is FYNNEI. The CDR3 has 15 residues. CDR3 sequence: CASRGLAASTDTQYF. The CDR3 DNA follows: TGTGCCAGCAGGGGCCTAGCGGCTAGCACAGATACGCAGTATTTT.

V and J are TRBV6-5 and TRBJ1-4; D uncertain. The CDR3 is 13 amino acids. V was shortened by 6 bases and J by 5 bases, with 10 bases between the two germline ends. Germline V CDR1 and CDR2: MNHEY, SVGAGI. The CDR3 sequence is CASRAGGNEKLFF. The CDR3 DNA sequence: TGTGCCAGCAGAGCGGGAGGAAATGAAAAACTGTTTTTT.